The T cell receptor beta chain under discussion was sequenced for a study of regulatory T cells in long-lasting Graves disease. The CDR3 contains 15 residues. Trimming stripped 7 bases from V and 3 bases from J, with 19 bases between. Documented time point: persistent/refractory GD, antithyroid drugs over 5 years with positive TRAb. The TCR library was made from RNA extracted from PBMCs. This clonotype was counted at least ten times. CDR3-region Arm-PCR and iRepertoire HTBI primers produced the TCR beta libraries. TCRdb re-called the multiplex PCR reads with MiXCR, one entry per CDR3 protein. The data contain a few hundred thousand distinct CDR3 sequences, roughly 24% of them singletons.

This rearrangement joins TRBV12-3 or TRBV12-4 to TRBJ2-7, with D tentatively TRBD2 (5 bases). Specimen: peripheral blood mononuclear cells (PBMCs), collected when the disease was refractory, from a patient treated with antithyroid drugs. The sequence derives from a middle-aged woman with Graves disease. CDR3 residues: CASTSRGSPLYEQYF. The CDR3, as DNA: TGTGCCAGCACCTCTAGAGGGAGCCCCCTCTACGAGCAGTACTTC.